What follows describes a single TCR beta chain. The repertoire was sequenced with immunoSEQ multiplex PCR; TCRdb's copy has only in-frame clones and lacks some. Of around 21,000 clones listed, over 75% are singletons. This specimen belongs to a study of OX40 agonist ivuxolimab in advanced cancers. Germline values: CDR1 MNHEY, CDR2 SMNVEV (reference sequence). The CDR3 length is 15 residues. V dropped 5 bases and J dropped 3; count of bases not matched to a gene: 8. The source is an adult with an advanced solid tumor such as melanoma, head and neck, liver or kidney cancer. The V gene is TRBV27, the J gene TRBJ2-5, with 8 bases lining up with TRBD2. The sequences come from CD4+ or CD8+ T cells sorted from blood, collected in a trial of the OX40 agonist ivuxolimab. In DNA, the CDR3 is TGTGCCAGCAGTCCCTTAGCGGGGTGGAAAGAGACCCAGTACTTC. It is translated as CASSPLAGWKETQYF.